The 9 T cell receptor beta chains below come from one sample, sequenced in a study of a mutant IDH1 vaccine in newly diagnosed glioma. The time point denotes: week 47, end of study. Topical imiquimod accompanied each vaccine dose, which consisted of 300 ug of mutant IDH1 20-mer peptide. This table comes from immunoSEQ multiplex PCR, and its TCRdb copy is limited to in-frame clones, with some not included. The sample yields 90,000 to 100,000 clones, 85% to 90% seen once. Their antigen targets remain unknown. The material sequenced was PBMCs, taken from a glioma patient whose treatment included an IDH1 peptide vaccine. The receptors originated from a woman in her fifties or sixties with glioma.

The V gene is TRBV6-1, the J gene TRBJ2-5, with D maybe TRBD1 (5 bases). Germline CDR1 and CDR2: MNHNS and SASEGT. The CDR3 is 15 residues long. Trimming removed 7 bases at V and 5 bases at J, with 20 bases between. In DNA, the CDR3 is TGTGCCAGCAATGGGGCAGGCAATACCTGGGAGACCCAGTACTTC. This codes for CASNGAGNTWETQYF.

The chain combines TRBV5-4 with TRBJ2-2, with D possibly matching TRBD2 (6 bases). The CDR3 consists of 14 residues. CDR1 SGHNT and CDR2 YYREEE come from the germline V gene (reference sequence). V lost 0 bases, J lost 7 bases, and 10 bases lay in between. The CDR3 region has the DNA TGTGCCAGCAGCTTGGAACTAGCTGGCGGGGAGCTGTTTTTT. Residues: CASSLELAGGELFF.

This clone showed up just a few times. The CDR3 DNA is TGTGCCAGCAGCTTAGCGGCAGCCGGGGGTCCCCAGCATTTT. It translates to CASSLAAAGGPQHF. V is TRBV7-8 and J is TRBJ1-5; perhaps TRBD1 as D (5 bases). This CDR3 is built from 14 residues. In germline, CDR1 is SGHVS, CDR2 FQNEAQ. Trimming took 0 bases from V and 10 from J, leaving 13 bases between them.

V and J are TRBV11-2 and TRBJ2-1; D may be TRBD1 (5 bases). CDR1 is SGHAT, CDR2 FQNNGV, per germline. The CDR3 totals 11 residues. Trimming pared 5 bases from V and 10 bases from J, leaving 9 bases between. The CDR3, as DNA: TGTGCCAGCAGCCAGTGGACAGAGCAGTTCTTC. It specifies CASSQWTEQFF.

V gene TRBV29-1 combines with J gene TRBJ2-3; no definite D call. Trimming removed 1 base from V and 0 bases from J, with 8 bases in between. Germline V CDR1 and CDR2: SQVTM, ANQGSEA. The CDR3 totals 14 residues. CDR3 DNA: TGCAGCGTTGAAGGGACCGCTAGCACAGATACGCAGTATTTT. Its protein product is CSVEGTASTDTQYF.

This rearrangement joins TRBV13 to TRBJ2-7; perhaps TRBD2 as D (5 bases). CDR1 is PRHDT and CDR2 is FYEKMQ in the germline V gene (reference sequence). There are 13 residues in the CDR3. Trimming took 5 bases from V and 7 from J, leaving 15 bases between them. The CDR3 loop reads CASSNGEIEEQYF. CDR3 DNA: TGTGCCAGCAGCAACGGGGAGATAGAAGAGCAGTACTTC.

This clone was seen just once. J is TRBJ2-3 and V is TRBV6-5, with no clear D. V lost 6 bases and J 0 bases, leaving 10 bases between the germline ends. This CDR3 comprises 14 residues. The germline V gene has CDR1 MNHEY and CDR2 SVGAGI. CDR3 nucleotides: TGTGCCAGCAGAGGGCGCTGGAGCACAGATACGCAGTATTTT. It specifies CASRGRWSTDTQYF.

The chain links TRBV9 to TRBJ2-5; D is unresolved. The CDR3 runs to 16 residues. The germline CDR1 and CDR2 sequences are SGDLS and YYNGEE. V gave up 4 bases and J gave up 5 bases, with 21 bases separating them. CDR3 amino acids: CASSPRVGNSVETQYF. CDR3 coding DNA: TGTGCCAGCAGCCCCCGGGTGGGGAATAGTGTGGAGACCCAGTACTTC.

This clone was picked up one time. The DNA is left out, because the CDR3 cannot be placed on it with certainty; the CDR3 is given as TCRdb lists it. The chain is built from TRBV5-6 and TRBJ2-3. From germline, CDR1 is SGHDT and CDR2 YYEEEE. The CDR3 length is 16 residues, termini included. This chain's CDR3 is CASSFFGSTSTDTQYF.